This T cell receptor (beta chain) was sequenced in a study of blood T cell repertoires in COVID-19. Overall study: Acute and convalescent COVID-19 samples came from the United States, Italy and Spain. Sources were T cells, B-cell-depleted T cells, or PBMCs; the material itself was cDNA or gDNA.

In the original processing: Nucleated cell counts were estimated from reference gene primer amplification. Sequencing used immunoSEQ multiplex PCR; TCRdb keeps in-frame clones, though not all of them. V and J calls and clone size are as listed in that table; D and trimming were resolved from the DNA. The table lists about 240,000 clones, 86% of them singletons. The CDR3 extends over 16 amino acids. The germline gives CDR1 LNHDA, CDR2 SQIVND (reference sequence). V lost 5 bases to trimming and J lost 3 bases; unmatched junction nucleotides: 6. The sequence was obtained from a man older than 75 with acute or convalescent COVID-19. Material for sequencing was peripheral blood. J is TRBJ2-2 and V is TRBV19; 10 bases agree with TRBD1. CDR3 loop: CASSVRDRGDTGELFF. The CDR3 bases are TGTGCCAGTAGTGTCAGGGACAGGGGAGACACCGGGGAGCTGTTTTTT.